This T cell receptor beta chain was observed in a study of blood T cell repertoires in COVID-19. The overall study: Samples taken during acute and convalescent COVID-19 were collected in the United States, Italy and Spain. The analysed material was cDNA or gDNA that came from T cells, B-cell-depleted T cells, or PBMCs.

Germline values: CDR1 SGDLS, CDR2 YYNGEE. Trimming stripped 3 bases from V and 0 bases from J, with 6 bases between. The CDR3 length is 14 residues. Original processing methods: Reference gene primer amplification gave nucleated cell count estimates. Generated by immunoSEQ multiplex PCR, the TCRdb table keeps only in-frame clones and is missing some. The DNA gave D and trimming, while V, J and clone size come from that table. Of fewer than 350,000 clones listed, approximately 86% are singletons. The chain carries TRBV9 and TRBJ2-2; D not resolved. The sequence was collected from a man between 35 and 55 years old with active or convalescent COVID-19. Specimen: peripheral blood. The DNA of the CDR3 is TGTGCCAGCAGCGACAGAACGAACACCGGGGAGCTGTTTTTT. Protein sequence: CASSDRTNTGELFF.